This is a list of T cell receptor beta chains from one sample in a study of blood T cell repertoires in COVID-19. Using immunoSEQ multiplex PCR, the repertoire was profiled, and TCRdb retains in-frame clones only, with some absent. Found here are roughly 380,000 clones, about nine tenths of them singletons; the top ten hold 3% to 4.5%. The sample was peripheral blood. The receptors here all came from a woman aged 55 to 70 with COVID-19, enrolled during active disease. CDR3s include the opening cysteine and the closing phenylalanine or tryptophan. Each record gives: D gene, V gene, clone size, J gene, CDR3 protein, CDR3 DNA. The D gene is left open where the match is weak. The size entry is marked missing in some rows and otherwise reads once, few, many or a size class.

.,TRBV7-3,.,TRBJ1-1,CASSLRVANTEAFF,TGTGCCAGCAGCTTAAGGGTAGCGAACACTGAAGCTTTCTTT
.,TRBV3-1/TRBV3-2,.,TRBJ1-4,CASSQDISGWGEKLFF,TGTGCCAGCAGCCAAGATATCAGCGGATGGGGTGAAAAACTGTTTTTT
TRBD2,TRBV5-6,.,TRBJ2-2,CASSRLAGGLAGELFF,TGCGCCAGCAGCCGATTAGCGGGGGGGCTAGCCGGGGAGCTGTTTTTT
.,TRBV4-1,once,TRBJ1-3,CASSQVGSRNTIYF,TGCGCCAGCAGCCAAGTGGGGAGTAGAAACACCATATATTTT
TRBD2,TRBV14,.,TRBJ2-1,CASSQGLAGAREQFF,TGTGCCAGCAGCCAGGGACTAGCGGGGGCTAGGGAGCAGTTCTTC
TRBD1,TRBV30,.,TRBJ1-1,CAWFVRGRGYTEAFF,TGTGCCTGGTTCGTCAGGGGGCGAGGATACACTGAAGCTTTCTTT
TRBD1,TRBV5-1,few,TRBJ1-5,CASSMSTGGNQPQHF,TGCGCCAGCAGCATGTCAACAGGGGGCAATCAGCCCCAGCATTTT
.,TRBV30,.,TRBJ2-1,CAWAADYNEQFF,TGTGCCTGGGCCGCGGACTACAATGAGCAGTTCTTC
.,TRBV6-5,once,TRBJ2-1,CASSYSRGASGNEQFF,TGTGCCAGCAGTTACAGTCGGGGGGCGAGTGGGAATGAGCAGTTCTTC
TRBD2,TRBV15,.,TRBJ2-5,CATSRDVGTSGGQRETQYF,TGTGCCACCAGCCGGGATGTGGGGACTAGCGGGGGCCAGAGGGAGACCCAGTACTTC
TRBD2,TRBV14,.,TRBJ2-7,CASSPEGLAGLPLGEQYF,TGTGCCAGCAGCCCGGAGGGACTAGCGGGGCTACCACTCGGCGAGCAGTACTTC
TRBD1,TRBV7-9,.,TRBJ1-1,CASSLTGGVTEAFF,TGTGCCAGCAGCTTGACAGGGGGAGTCACTGAAGCTTTCTTT
.,TRBV28,.,TRBJ1-6,CASRGRLRSPLHF,TGTGCCAGCAGAGGCAGGCTTAGGTCACCCCTCCACTTT
.,TRBV7-8,.,TRBJ1-1,CASSSLSMNTEAFF,TGTGCCAGCAGCTCTTTGAGCATGAACACTGAAGCTTTCTTT
TRBD1,TRBV3-1/TRBV3-2,.,TRBJ1-2,CASSQEWTGDRGYTF,TGTGCCAGCAGCCAAGAGTGGACAGGGGACCGTGGCTACACCTTC
.,TRBV29-1,.,TRBJ1-1,CSVLQGTEAFF,TGCAGCGTCCTACAGGGTACTGAAGCTTTCTTT
.,TRBV19,.,TRBJ1-1,CASSRTDLGAFF,TGTGCCAGTAGTAGAACAGATCTTGGGGCTTTCTTT
.,TRBV29-1,.,TRBJ2-7,CSVEGQAPYYEQYF,TGCAGCGTTGAAGGCCAGGCCCCCTACTACGAGCAGTACTTC
.,TRBV6-1,.,TRBJ1-1,CASSDINSSEAFF,TGTGCCAGCAGTGATATAAACAGCTCCGAAGCTTTCTTT
.,TRBV19,.,TRBJ2-3,CASSVGADTQYF,TGTGCCAGTAGTGTGGGAGCAGATACGCAGTATTTT
.,TRBV6-5,.,TRBJ1-3,CASSFTGMSSGNTIYF,TGTGCCAGCAGTTTTACAGGGATGAGCTCTGGAAACACCATATATTTT
.,TRBV6-2/TRBV6-3,once,TRBJ1-1,CASSYAGMNTEAFF,TGTGCCAGCAGTTACGCAGGGATGAACACTGAAGCTTTCTTT
.,TRBV6-1,.,TRBJ1-2,CASSETAGDYGYTF,TGTGCCAGCAGTGAAACGGCAGGGGACTATGGCTACACCTTC
TRBD2,TRBV10-3,many,TRBJ2-3,CAISEEASGARGTDTQYF,TGTGCCATCAGTGAGGAGGCTAGCGGGGCCAGGGGCACAGATACGCAGTATTTT
.,TRBV25-1,.,TRBJ1-1,CASSEFGGKTEAFF,TGTGCCAGCAGTGAATTTGGCGGAAAAACTGAAGCTTTCTTT
.,TRBV11-2,once,TRBJ2-7,CASSLEVYGDVTYEQYF,TGTGCCAGCAGCTTAGAAGTATATGGAGACGTGACCTACGAGCAGTACTTC
.,TRBV4-1,.,TRBJ2-5,CASSPYSTQETQYF,TGCGCCAGCAGCCCCTACAGTACTCAAGAGACCCAGTACTTC
.,TRBV12-3/TRBV12-4,.,TRBJ1-1,CASSLGGDTEAFF,TGTGCCAGCAGTTTAGGGGGAGACACTGAAGCTTTCTTT
.,TRBV6-5,.,TRBJ2-1,CASSYNPGMDEQFF,TGTGCCAGCAGTTATAATCCGGGTATGGATGAGCAGTTCTTC
.,TRBV12-3/TRBV12-4,once,TRBJ1-1,CASIHTREAEAFF,TGTGCCAGCATCCATACCCGGGAAGCTGAAGCTTTCTTT
.,TRBV29-1,.,TRBJ2-7,CSVDRSATGRYEQYF,TGCAGCGTTGACCGCTCCGCGACAGGGAGGTACGAGCAGTACTTC
.,TRBV6-5,.,TRBJ1-6,CASKDRQKYNSPLHF,TGTGCCAGCAAGGATAGACAGAAATATAATTCACCCCTCCACTTT